These T cell receptor beta chains were read from a single sample in a study of CD8 T cells in ankylosing spondylitis. TCRdb itself ran the 5' RACE reads through MiXCR, one entry per CDR3 protein. The sample contains tens of thousands of distinct CDR3 sequences, around 30% of which appear only once. Sequencing input: blood, either unsorted or a sorted T cell fraction (not recorded which). The receptors were sampled from a male donor with ankylosing spondylitis or in good health (not recorded which). Both conserved end residues are part of each CDR3. D genes are given only for firm matches. A clone size is listed for some rows: how often the clone was seen (once, few, many), or a class if it is expanded.

D gene,V gene,J gene,clone size,CDR3 DNA,CDR3 protein
TRBD1,TRBV5-1,TRBJ2-1,NA,TGCGCCAGCAAAATCGGGACAGGGTACGGTGAGCAGTTCTTC,CASKIGTGYGEQFF
NA,TRBV12-3/TRBV12-4,TRBJ2-3,NA,TGTGCCAGCCGGGGTTCATCCACAGATACGCAGTATTTT,CASRGSSTDTQYF
NA,TRBV18,TRBJ2-5,few,TGTGCCAGTACAGGCTCTAGAGAGACCCAGTACTTC,CASTGSRETQYF
NA,TRBV4-1,TRBJ2-3,few,TGCGCCAGCAGCCAAGCTAGTGGCCCAGATACGCAGTATTTT,CASSQASGPDTQYF
NA,TRBV16,TRBJ1-2,once,TGTGCCAGCAGCCGATTCCGCGACAAAGGCTACACCTTC,CASSRFRDKGYTF
NA,TRBV5-1,TRBJ2-2,few,TGCGCCAGCAGCCAGGAGAGTGGCGGGGAGCTGTTTTTT,CASSQESGGELFF
NA,TRBV7-9,TRBJ2-7,NA,TGTGCCAGCAGCTCCTCTACCCGACCCTACGAGCAGTACTTC,CASSSSTRPYEQYF
TRBD1,TRBV7-9,TRBJ2-2,few,TGTGCCAGCGGTACCGGACAGGGGAGAAGGACCGGGGAGCTGTTTTTT,CASGTGQGRRTGELFF
NA,TRBV5-1,TRBJ2-1,NA,TGCGCCAGCAGCTTGCAGGACGGGGAGCAGTTCTTC,CASSLQDGEQFF
TRBD2,TRBV20-1,TRBJ2-7,NA,TGCGGTTTGGTGTCGCGGGAGGGACCATCCTACGAGCAGTACTTC,CGLVSREGPSYEQYF
NA,TRBV27,TRBJ1-1,NA,TGTGCCAGCAGTCCCCGGAGCAAGACCGGCACTGAAGCTTTCTTT,CASSPRSKTGTEAFF
NA,TRBV15,TRBJ2-3,NA,TGTGCCACCAGCACCACGATAAGCCGCACAGATACGCAGTATTTT,CATSTTISRTDTQYF
NA,TRBV24-1,TRBJ2-1,few,TGTGCCACCAGTGATTTGGGACAGAACAATGAGCAGTTCTTC,CATSDLGQNNEQFF
TRBD2,TRBV11-1,TRBJ2-7,NA,TGTGCCAGCAGCTTAGCAGGGACTAGTTTCACCTACGAGCAGTACTTC,CASSLAGTSFTYEQYF
TRBD1,TRBV12-3/TRBV12-4,TRBJ2-7,few,TGTGCCAGCAGTTTCCAGGACAGGATGGGCTACGAGCAGTACTTC,CASSFQDRMGYEQYF
NA,TRBV18,TRBJ2-7,few,TGTGCCAGCCAAGAAGGGTCCGAGCAGTACTTC,CASQEGSEQYF
NA,TRBV5-1,TRBJ2-1,once,TGCGCCAGCAGCCAGGACGAGAGCTCCTACAATGAGCAGTTCTTC,CASSQDESSYNEQFF
NA,TRBV7-3,TRBJ1-2,NA,TGTGCCAGCAGCTTAACGCCACTTTATGGCTACACCTTC,CASSLTPLYGYTF
NA,TRBV7-9,TRBJ1-2,NA,TGTGCCAGCAGCTTACAGCTCTACTATGGCTACACCTTC,CASSLQLYYGYTF